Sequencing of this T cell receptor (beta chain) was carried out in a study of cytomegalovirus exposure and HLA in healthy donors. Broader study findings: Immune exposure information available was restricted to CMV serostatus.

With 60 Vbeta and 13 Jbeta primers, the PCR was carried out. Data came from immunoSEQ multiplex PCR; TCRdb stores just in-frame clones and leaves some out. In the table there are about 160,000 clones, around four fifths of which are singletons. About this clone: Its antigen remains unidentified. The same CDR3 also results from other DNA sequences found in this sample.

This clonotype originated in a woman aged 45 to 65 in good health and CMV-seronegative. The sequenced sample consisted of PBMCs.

The CDR3 here is CSAGQGFDEQYF. Here the CDR3 DNA reads TGCAGCGCCGGACAGGGGTTTGACGAGCAGTACTTC. V usage is TRBV29-1 and J usage is TRBJ2-7; 9 nucleotides align to TRBD1. Looked up from germline, CDR1 is SQVTM and CDR2 is ANQGSEA. This CDR3 has 12 amino acids. J was trimmed by 5 bases and V by 7 bases; bases with no gene match: 6.